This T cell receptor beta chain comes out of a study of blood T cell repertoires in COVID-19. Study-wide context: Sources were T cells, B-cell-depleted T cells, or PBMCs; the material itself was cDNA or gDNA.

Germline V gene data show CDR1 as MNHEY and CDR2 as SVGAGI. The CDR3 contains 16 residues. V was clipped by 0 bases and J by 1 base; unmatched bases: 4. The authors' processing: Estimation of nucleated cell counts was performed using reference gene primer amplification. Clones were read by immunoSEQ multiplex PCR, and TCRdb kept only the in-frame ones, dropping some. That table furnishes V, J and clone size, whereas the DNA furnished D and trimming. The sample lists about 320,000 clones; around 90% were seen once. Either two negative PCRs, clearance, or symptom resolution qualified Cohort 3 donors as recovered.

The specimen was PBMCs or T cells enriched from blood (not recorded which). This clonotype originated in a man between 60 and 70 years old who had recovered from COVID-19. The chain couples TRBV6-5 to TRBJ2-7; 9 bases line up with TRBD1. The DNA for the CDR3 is TGTGCCAGCAGTTACTCTTCTGGGACAGGGTCCTACGAGCAGTACTTC. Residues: CASSYSSGTGSYEQYF.